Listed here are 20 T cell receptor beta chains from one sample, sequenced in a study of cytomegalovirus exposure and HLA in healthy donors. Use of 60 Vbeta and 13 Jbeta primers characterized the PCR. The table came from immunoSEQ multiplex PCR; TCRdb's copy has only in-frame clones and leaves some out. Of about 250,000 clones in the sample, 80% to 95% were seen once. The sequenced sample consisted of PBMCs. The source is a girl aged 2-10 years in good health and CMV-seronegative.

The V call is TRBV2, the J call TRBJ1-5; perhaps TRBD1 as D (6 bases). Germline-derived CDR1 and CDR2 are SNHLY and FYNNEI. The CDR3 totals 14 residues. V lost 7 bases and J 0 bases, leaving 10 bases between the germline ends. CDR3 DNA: TGTGCCAGCACCCGGACAGATAGCAATCAGCCCCAGCATTTT. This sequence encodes CASTRTDSNQPQHF.

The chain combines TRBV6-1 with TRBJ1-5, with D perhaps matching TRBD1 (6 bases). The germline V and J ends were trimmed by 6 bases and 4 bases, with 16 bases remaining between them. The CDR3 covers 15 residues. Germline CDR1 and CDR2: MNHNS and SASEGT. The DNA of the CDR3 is TGTGCCAGCAGATCACACGGGACAAGTAATCAGCCCCAGCATTTT. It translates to CASRSHGTSNQPQHF.

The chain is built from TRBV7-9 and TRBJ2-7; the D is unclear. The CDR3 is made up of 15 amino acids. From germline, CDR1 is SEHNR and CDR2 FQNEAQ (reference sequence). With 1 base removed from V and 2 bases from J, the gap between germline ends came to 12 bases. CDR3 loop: CASSLGGISTYEQYF. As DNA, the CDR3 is TGTGCCAGCAGCTTAGGCGGAATATCGACCTACGAGCAGTACTTC.

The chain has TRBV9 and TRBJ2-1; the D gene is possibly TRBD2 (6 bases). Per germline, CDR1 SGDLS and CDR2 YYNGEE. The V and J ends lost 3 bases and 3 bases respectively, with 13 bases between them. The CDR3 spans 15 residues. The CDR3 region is CASSAPTRDYNEQFF. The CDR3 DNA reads TGTGCCAGCAGCGCACCGACTAGGGACTACAATGAGCAGTTCTTC.

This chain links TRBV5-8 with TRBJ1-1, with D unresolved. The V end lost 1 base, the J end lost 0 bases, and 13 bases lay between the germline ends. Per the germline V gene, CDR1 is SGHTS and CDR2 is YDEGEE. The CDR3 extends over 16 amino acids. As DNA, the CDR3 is TGTGCCAGCAGCTTGTACCCGGTGGGAGTGAACACTGAAGCTTTCTTT. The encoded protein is CASSLYPVGVNTEAFF.

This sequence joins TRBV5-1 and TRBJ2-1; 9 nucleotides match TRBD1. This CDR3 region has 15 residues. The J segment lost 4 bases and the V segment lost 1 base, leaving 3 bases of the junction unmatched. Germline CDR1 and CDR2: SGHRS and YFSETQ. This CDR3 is CASSLQGQGYNEQFF. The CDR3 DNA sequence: TGCGCCAGCAGCTTGCAAGGACAGGGGTACAATGAGCAGTTCTTC.

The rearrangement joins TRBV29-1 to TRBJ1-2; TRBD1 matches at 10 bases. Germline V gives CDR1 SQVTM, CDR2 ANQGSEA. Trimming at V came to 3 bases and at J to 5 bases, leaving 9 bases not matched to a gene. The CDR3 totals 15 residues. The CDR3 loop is CSVDRPGTGEYGYTF. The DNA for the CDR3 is TGCAGCGTTGACCGACCCGGGACAGGGGAGTATGGCTACACCTTC. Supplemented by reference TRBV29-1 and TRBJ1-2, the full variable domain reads SAVISQKPSRDICQRGTSLTIQCQVDSQVTMMFWYRQQPGQSLTLIATANQGSEATYESGFVIDKFPISRPNLTFSTLTVSNMSPEDSSIYLCSVDRPGTGEYGYTFGSGTRLTVV.

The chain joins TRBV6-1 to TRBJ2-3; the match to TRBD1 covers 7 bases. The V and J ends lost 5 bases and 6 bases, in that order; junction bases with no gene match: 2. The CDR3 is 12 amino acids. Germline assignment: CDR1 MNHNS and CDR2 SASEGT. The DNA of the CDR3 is TGTGCCAGCAGTCTCAGGGGGGATACGCAGTATTTT. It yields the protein CASSLRGDTQYF.

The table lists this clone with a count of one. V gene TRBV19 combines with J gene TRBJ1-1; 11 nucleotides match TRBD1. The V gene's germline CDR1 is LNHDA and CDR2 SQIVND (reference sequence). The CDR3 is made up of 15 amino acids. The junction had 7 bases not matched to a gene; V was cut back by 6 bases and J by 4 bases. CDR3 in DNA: TGTGCCAGTAGCCTTGGGACAGGGGGAGGCACTGAAGCTTTCTTT. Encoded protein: CASSLGTGGGTEAFF.

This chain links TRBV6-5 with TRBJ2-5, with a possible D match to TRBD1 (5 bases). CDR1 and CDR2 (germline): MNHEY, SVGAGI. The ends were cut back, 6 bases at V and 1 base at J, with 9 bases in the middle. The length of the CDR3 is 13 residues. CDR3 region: CASRRRGQETQYF. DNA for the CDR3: TGTGCCAGCAGGAGAAGGGGCCAAGAGACCCAGTACTTC.

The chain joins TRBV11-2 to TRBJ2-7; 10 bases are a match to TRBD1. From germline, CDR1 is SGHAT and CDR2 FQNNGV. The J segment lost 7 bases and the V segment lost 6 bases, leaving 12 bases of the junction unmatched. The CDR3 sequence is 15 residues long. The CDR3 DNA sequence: TGTGCCAGCAGTTATCCCGGGACAGGGGCGGGAGAGCAGTACTTC. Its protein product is CASSYPGTGAGEQYF.

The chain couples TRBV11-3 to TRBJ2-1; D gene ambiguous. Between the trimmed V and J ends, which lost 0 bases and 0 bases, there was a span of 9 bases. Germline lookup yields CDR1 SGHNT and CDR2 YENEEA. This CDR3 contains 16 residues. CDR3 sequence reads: CASSLDMSSSYNEQFF. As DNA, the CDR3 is TGTGCCAGCAGCTTAGATATGTCTAGCTCCTACAATGAGCAGTTCTTC.

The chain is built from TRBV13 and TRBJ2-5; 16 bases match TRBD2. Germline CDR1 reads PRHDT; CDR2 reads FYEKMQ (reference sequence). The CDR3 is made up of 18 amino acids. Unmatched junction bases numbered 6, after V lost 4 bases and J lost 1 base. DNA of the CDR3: TGTGCCAGCAGCTCCTTGGGGACTAGCGGGGGGGTCCAAGAGACCCAGTACTTC. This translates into CASSSLGTSGGVQETQYF.

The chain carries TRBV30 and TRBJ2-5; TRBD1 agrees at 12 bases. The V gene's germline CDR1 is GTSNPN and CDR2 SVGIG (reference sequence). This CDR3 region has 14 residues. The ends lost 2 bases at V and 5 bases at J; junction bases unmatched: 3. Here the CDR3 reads CAWSPGTGGETQYF. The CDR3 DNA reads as TGTGCCTGGAGTCCCGGGACAGGGGGCGAGACCCAGTACTTC.

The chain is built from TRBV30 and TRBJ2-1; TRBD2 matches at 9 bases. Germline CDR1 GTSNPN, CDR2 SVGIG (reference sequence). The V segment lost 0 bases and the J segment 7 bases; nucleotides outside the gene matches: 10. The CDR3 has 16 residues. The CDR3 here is CAWSVRLAGHGNEQFF. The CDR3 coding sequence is TGTGCCTGGAGTGTACGGCTAGCGGGGCATGGAAATGAGCAGTTCTTC.

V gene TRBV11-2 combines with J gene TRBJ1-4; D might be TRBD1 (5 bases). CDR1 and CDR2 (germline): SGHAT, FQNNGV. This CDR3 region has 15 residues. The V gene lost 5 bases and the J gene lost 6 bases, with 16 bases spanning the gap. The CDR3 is CASSDSPGLDEKLFF. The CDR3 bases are TGTGCCAGCAGCGATTCCCCAGGGTTGGATGAAAAACTGTTTTTT.

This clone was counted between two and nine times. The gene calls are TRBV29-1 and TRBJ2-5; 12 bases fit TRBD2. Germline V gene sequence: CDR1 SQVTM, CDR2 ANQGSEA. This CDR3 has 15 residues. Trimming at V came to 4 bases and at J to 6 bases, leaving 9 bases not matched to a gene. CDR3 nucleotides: TGCAGCGTTGGACTAGCGGGGGTTACTCCGAAGACCCAGTACTTC. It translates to CSVGLAGVTPKTQYF.

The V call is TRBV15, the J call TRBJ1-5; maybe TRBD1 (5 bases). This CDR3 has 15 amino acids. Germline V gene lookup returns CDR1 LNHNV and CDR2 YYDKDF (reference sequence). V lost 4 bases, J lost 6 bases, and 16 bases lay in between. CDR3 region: CATSITRAGGQPQHF. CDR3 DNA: TGTGCCACCAGCATCACCCGAGCCGGGGGTCAGCCCCAGCATTTT.

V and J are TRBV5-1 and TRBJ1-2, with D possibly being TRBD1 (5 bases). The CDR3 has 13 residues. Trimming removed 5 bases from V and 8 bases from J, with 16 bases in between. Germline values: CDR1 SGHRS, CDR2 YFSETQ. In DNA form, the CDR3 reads TGCGCCAGCAGGGAACAGGATTTGAAGGGCTACACCTTC. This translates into CASREQDLKGYTF.

In nucleotides, the CDR3 is TGCGCCAGCAGTGATAGGGGCGGGAGCACCGGGGAGCTGTTTTTT. This codes for CASSDRGGSTGELFF. The chain uses TRBV10-1 and TRBJ2-2; 7 bases align to TRBD2. CDR3 size: 15 residues. In germline, CDR1 is WNHNN, CDR2 SYGVQD (reference sequence). V lost 3 bases, J lost 4 bases, and 5 bases stayed unmatched.